One TCR beta chain is described in this entry. The antigen remains unidentified. These data originate in a study of T cells in narcolepsy. Study at large: Healthy controls were enrolled alongside patients with narcolepsy type 1 or type 2.

Study-wide results and caveats: In some patient and control memory CD4+ samples, autoreactive clones were absent.

The CDR3 runs to 12 residues. Trimming cost V 6 bases and J 5 bases, with 10 bases left between them. Germline V gives CDR1 LNHDA, CDR2 SQIVND (reference sequence). The table came from immunoSEQ multiplex PCR; TCRdb's copy has only in-frame clones and leaves some out. The table lists 30,000 to 35,000 clones, 75% to 90% of them singletons, with roughly 2.6% in the top ten. This receptor was taken from a human donor with narcolepsy. The chain combines TRBV19 with TRBJ2-5, with D possibly TRBD1 on 6 matching bases. Sequencing was done on a sample of CD45RA- memory CD4+ T cells from PBMCs. The CDR3 nucleotides read TGTGCCAGTAGAAACAGGGAGGAGACCCAGTACTTC. Protein product: CASRNREETQYF.